This passage covers 21 T cell receptor beta chains from one sample sequenced in a study of shared clonotypes between healthy human individuals (dated by TCRdb to 2018 to 2021). The library was generated by the immunoSEQ multiplex PCR assay. This is the immuneACCESS table as TCRdb keeps it, with only in-frame sequences that have V and J called. A part of the clones is gone; compared with another copy, unresolved V genes explain less than half, and the rest is unexplained. For this sample there are about 490,000 clones; around 80% appear just once. The ten largest clones represent about an eighth of the sample. The sample taken for sequencing was PBMCs. The receptors come from a woman aged 40 to 49 in good health. Some clones in this sample may be carry-over from other donors' samples.

The gene calls are TRBV5-4 and TRBJ2-4; TRBD1 aligns across 7 bases. Germline V gives CDR1 SGHNT, CDR2 YYREEE (reference sequence). After removal of 7 bases from V and 0 bases from J, the junction contained 16 bases not matched to a gene. The CDR3 covers 18 residues. CDR3 nucleotide sequence: TGTGCCAGCGGAAACGGGACAGCTTATTACGTAGCCAAAAACATTCAGTACTTC. This encodes CASGNGTAYYVAKNIQYF.

The rearrangement links TRBV4-1 to TRBJ1-3; D is unresolved. Germline V gives CDR1 MGHRA, CDR2 YSYEKL. The CDR3 is 15 residues long. Trimming took 0 bases from V and 1 from J, leaving 7 bases between them. The CDR3 spells CASSQDRESGNTIYF. DNA of the CDR3: TGCGCCAGCAGCCAAGACCGAGAATCTGGAAACACCATATATTTT.

This clone was seen more than once but under ten times. V gene TRBV28 combines with J gene TRBJ2-2, with D perhaps assigned TRBD1 or TRBD2 (6 bases each). Deletions cut 2 bases from V and 8 bases from J, with 12 bases between. CDR1 MDHEN and CDR2 SYDVKM come from the germline V gene. CDR3 size: 14 residues. DNA of the CDR3: TGTGCCAGCAGTTTAAGGGGGGCGATTGGGGAGCTGTTTTTT. This sequence encodes CASSLRGAIGELFF.

The chain recombines TRBV5-4 with TRBJ2-3, with D unresolved. The length of the CDR3 is 15 residues. V lost 0 bases, J lost 6 bases, and 14 bases lay in between. Germline assignment: CDR1 SGHNT and CDR2 YYREEE (reference sequence). DNA for the CDR3: TGTGCCAGCAGCTTGGATGTTCAGCCGACGGATACGCAGTATTTT. Its translation: CASSLDVQPTDTQYF.

The sample holds one count of this clone. The V and J genes are TRBV5-1 and TRBJ2-1; D not certain. This CDR3 comprises 13 residues. V lost 4 bases and J 5 bases, leaving 10 bases between the germline ends. From germline, CDR1 is SGHRS and CDR2 YFSETQ. DNA for the CDR3: TGCGCCAGCAGCGACGCACAAAACAATGAGCAGTTCTTC. Translation gives CASSDAQNNEQFF. Based on the CDR3 plus reference TRBV5-1 and TRBJ2-1, the full variable domain is KAGVTQTPRYLIKTRGQQVTLSCSPISGHRSVSWYQQTPGQGLQFLFEYFSETQRNKGNFPGRFSGRQFSNSRSEMNVSTLELGDSALYLCASSDAQNNEQFFGPGTRLTVL.

The chain carries TRBV27 and TRBJ1-5; TRBD1 matches 10 bases. Germline V gene data show CDR1 as MNHEY and CDR2 as SMNVEV (reference sequence). The trim removed 7 bases at V and 4 bases at J, leaving 4 bases unmatched. CDR3 length: 14 residues. This chain's CDR3 is CASNRQGANQPQHF. DNA for the CDR3: TGTGCCAGCAACCGACAGGGGGCGAATCAGCCCCAGCATTTT.

This clone is a singleton in its sample. The chain couples TRBV30 to TRBJ2-5; 9 positions match TRBD2. J was trimmed by 5 bases and V by 2 bases; bases with no gene match: 9. Germline V lookup: CDR1 GTSNPN, CDR2 SVGIG (reference sequence). The CDR3 consists of 15 residues. The CDR3 DNA is TGTGCCTGGAGTTTTATGGGACTAGCTGTGGAGACCCAGTACTTC. Protein sequence: CAWSFMGLAVETQYF.

Details on this clone: A junction end diverges from the germline sequence, so it may reflect a read error. CDR3 bases: TGTGCCAGCAGTATCGGACCTCTGGTGTACTTT. Translating gives CASSIGPLVYF. The genes are TRBV28 and TRBJ2-3; D is undetermined. The germline V gene has CDR1 MDHEN and CDR2 SYDVKM. CDR3 length: 11 residues.

V usage is TRBV2 and J usage is TRBJ2-3, with D perhaps given as TRBD1 or TRBD2 (5 bases each). Germline V gene lookup returns CDR1 SNHLY and CDR2 FYNNEI. The CDR3 length is 14 residues. CDR3 nucleotides: TGTTGCGTCGGGGACCTACTGGGCACAGATACGCAGTATTTT. Amino acid sequence: CCVGDLLGTDTQYF.

The table lists this clone with a few counts. The genes are TRBV7-3 and TRBJ2-2, with 11 bases aligning to TRBD1. With V trimmed by 4 bases and J by 7 bases, 8 bases remained unmatched. This CDR3 is 16 amino acids long. From germline, CDR1 is SGHTA and CDR2 FQGTGA. Written as DNA, the CDR3 is TGTGCCAGCAGCTGGTTCGGACAGGGGGCGAGCGGGGAGCTGTTTTTT. It specifies CASSWFGQGASGELFF.

There are a few counts of this clone. This chain connects TRBV9 to TRBJ2-3; weak D call: TRBD2 (6 bases). The V end lost 5 bases, the J end lost 5 bases, and 15 bases lay between the germline ends. Germline V gene sequence: CDR1 SGDLS, CDR2 YYNGEE. The CDR3 runs to 14 residues. CDR3 in amino acids: CASSRGGNKDTQYF. The CDR3 coding sequence is TGTGCCAGCAGTCGCGGCGGGAATAAAGATACGCAGTATTTT.

The chain joins TRBV4-2 to TRBJ1-5, with no clear D. Germline CDR1 LGHNA, CDR2 YNFKEQ. V was trimmed by 0 bases and J by 3 bases, leaving 15 bases between them. The CDR3 sequence is 17 residues long. In nucleotides, the CDR3 is TGTGCCAGCAGCCAAGATCCGGTCGACTGGGTCAATCAGCCCCAGCATTTT. Its protein is CASSQDPVDWVNQPQHF.

Comment on this clone: The sample carries other DNA sequences with the same CDR3. The gene calls are TRBV5-4 and TRBJ1-3, with TRBD1 matching over 7 bases. Germline lookup yields CDR1 SGHNT and CDR2 YYREEE (reference sequence). The CDR3 is made up of 14 amino acids. With V trimmed by 2 bases and J by 10 bases, 9 bases remained unmatched. The DNA of the CDR3 is TGTGCCAGCAGCTTAGTGGGACAGATACATACCATATATTTT. It yields the protein CASSLVGQIHTIYF.

The chain is built from TRBV6-5 and TRBJ2-5; either TRBD1 or TRBD2 may supply D (5 bases each). The CDR3 has 12 amino acids. Trimming left V 6 bases short and J 4 bases short, with 9 bases between. From germline, CDR1 is MNHEY and CDR2 SVGAGI. The CDR3 coding sequence is TGTGCCAGCAGGACCGGGACAGAGACCCAGTACTTC. Translated: CASRTGTETQYF.

The chain links TRBV18 to TRBJ2-5, with 8 nucleotides matching TRBD2. CDR3 length equals 16 residues. CDR1 is KGHSH and CDR2 is LQKENI in the germline V gene. The V segment lost 2 bases and the J segment 1 base; nucleotides outside the gene matches: 6. CDR3 nucleotide sequence: TGTGCCAGCTCACCAATAACAGCGGGAGTCCAAGAGACCCAGTACTTC. It yields the protein CASSPITAGVQETQYF.

The chain couples TRBV27 to TRBJ1-3; D is unclear. Trimming stripped 5 bases from V and 4 bases from J, with 12 bases between. Germline CDR1 MNHEY, CDR2 SMNVEV (reference sequence). The CDR3 covers 14 residues. The chain's CDR3 is CASSPLRGGNTIYF. The CDR3, as DNA: TGTGCCAGCAGTCCCCTTCGTGGCGGAAACACCATATATTTT.

In the case of this clone: This may be a read error, as it is one base from a much larger clone. J is TRBJ1-1 and V is TRBV6-6, with D maybe TRBD1 (5 bases). The CDR3 covers 14 residues. The germline V gene has CDR1 MNHNY and CDR2 SVGAGI (reference sequence). V was pared by 4 bases and J by 4 bases, with 13 bases between. CDR3: CASSFRVEGTEAFF. The CDR3 DNA reads as TGTGCCAGCAGTTTCAGGGTGGAAGGCACTGAAGCTTTCTTT.

As concerns this clone: Other DNA sequences in the same sample also yield this CDR3. The V gene is TRBV7-2, the J gene TRBJ2-7, with 7 bases aligning to TRBD1. The junction had 2 bases not matched to a gene; V was cut back by 0 bases and J by 3 bases. The germline V gene has CDR1 SGHTA and CDR2 FQGNSA. CDR3 size: 14 residues. The CDR3 loop reads CASSLAGGNYEQYF. CDR3 DNA sequence: TGTGCCAGCAGCTTAGCAGGGGGCAACTACGAGCAGTACTTC.

This chain connects TRBV5-1 to TRBJ2-7; 8 bases line up with TRBD1. V was clipped by 3 bases and J by 0 bases; unmatched bases: 5. The germline V gene encodes CDR1 SGHRS and CDR2 YFSETQ. This CDR3 spans 15 amino acids. CDR3 loop: CASSSTGARSYEQYF. CDR3 DNA: TGCGCCAGCAGCTCGACAGGGGCCCGCTCCTACGAGCAGTACTTC.

V usage is TRBV18 and J usage is TRBJ1-1; a possible D gene is TRBD1 (5 bases). This CDR3 comprises 16 residues. The germline V and J ends were trimmed by 2 bases and 2 bases, with 15 bases remaining between them. CDR1 and CDR2 from the germline V gene are KGHSH and LQKENI. The CDR3 region is CASSPVDSPFNTEAFF. The CDR3 coding sequence is TGTGCCAGCTCACCAGTAGACAGTCCCTTTAACACTGAAGCTTTCTTT.

V gene TRBV4-3 combines with J gene TRBJ2-2, with 9 positions matching TRBD1. The germline gives CDR1 LGHNA, CDR2 YSLEER. Trimming at V came to 1 base and at J to 6 bases, leaving 3 bases not matched to a gene. The CDR3 runs to 15 residues. This CDR3 reads CASSQGDRVAGELFF. The CDR3 DNA reads as TGCGCCAGCAGCCAAGGGGACAGGGTAGCCGGGGAGCTGTTTTTT.